This T cell receptor (beta chain) was obtained from a study of T cell changes during pregnancy in multiple sclerosis. The CDR3 is 12 amino acids. V gave up 1 base and J gave up 4 bases, with 7 bases separating them. Looked up from germline, CDR1 is GTSNPN and CDR2 is SVGIG (reference sequence). Generated by immunoSEQ multiplex PCR, the TCRdb table keeps only in-frame clones and is missing some. The sample yields about 38,000 clones, about nine tenths seen once. The sequence came from a female donor in good health, enrolled as a control in a pregnancy study. Sequenced here: CD4+ T cells from peripheral blood mononuclear cells, sampled after pregnancy. The V and J genes are TRBV30 and TRBJ1-2, with D tentatively TRBD1 (6 bases). The CDR3 DNA reads as TGTGCCTGGAGTGGACAGGTCTATGGCTACACCTTC. Translation: CAWSGQVYGYTF.